The rows below give T cell receptor beta chains drawn from one sample of a study of human T cells and chemical hapten exposure. TCRdb fed the RACE reads into MiXCR, producing one record per CDR3 protein. The table shows roughly 30,000 distinct CDR3 sequences, with around 10% occurring only once. The starting material was whole blood, obtained in connection with sensitization to the hapten diphenylcyclopropenone (DPC). These receptors were collected from a man younger than 45 with alopecia areata. Some clones in this sample may be carry-over from other donors' samples. The CDR3 runs from the conserved cysteine through the conserved F or W. The order of the fields is D gene, J gene, V gene, clone size, CDR3 DNA, CDR3 protein. D genes are given only for firm matches. A row's size may be missing; if present it is once, few, many or a size class.

D: -; J: TRBJ1-2; V: TRBV3-1; size: many; DNA: TGTGCCAGCAGCCGGTCGGCCGATGGCTACACCTTC; CDR3: CASSRSADGYTF
D: TRBD2; J: TRBJ2-1; V: TRBV18; size: many; DNA: TGTGCCAGCTCACCCGGGAGCGGGGCTTTGTACAATGAGCAGTTCTTC; CDR3: CASSPGSGALYNEQFF
D: -; J: TRBJ2-1; V: TRBV10-1; size: many; DNA: TGCGCCAGCAGTGGAGGGAACAATGAGCAGTTCTTC; CDR3: CASSGGNNEQFF
D: TRBD1; J: TRBJ2-2; V: TRBV12-3/TRBV12-4; size: many; DNA: TGTGCCAGCAGCCCGGACAGGGGGAGGACCGGGGAGCTGTTTTTT; CDR3: CASSPDRGRTGELFF
D: -; J: TRBJ2-3; V: TRBV6-5; size: many; DNA: TGTGCCAGCAGTAGGAGATTTTGGCGGGAGAGGGGGACAGATACGCAGTATTTT; CDR3: CASSRRFWRERGTDTQYF
D: -; J: TRBJ2-3; V: TRBV19; size: many; DNA: TGTGCCAGTAGTCAAGAGGACAGTCCCACAGATACGCAGTATTTT; CDR3: CASSQEDSPTDTQYF
D: TRBD1; J: TRBJ2-5; V: TRBV4-3; size: many; DNA: TGCGCCAGCAGCCCGCTCTATAGACAGGGGCAAGAGACCCAGTACTTC; CDR3: CASSPLYRQGQETQYF
D: -; J: TRBJ1-2; V: TRBV10-2; size: few; DNA: TGCGCCAGCAGTTTCCGGGACTATGGCTACACCTTC; CDR3: CASSFRDYGYTF
D: -; J: TRBJ2-7; V: TRBV20-1; size: -; DNA: TGCAGTGCCTTAATCGGAGGTGCCTCCTACGAGCAGTACTTC; CDR3: CSALIGGASYEQYF
D: TRBD1; J: TRBJ2-5; V: TRBV10-3; size: few; DNA: TGTGCCATCAGTGACGCACAGGGGGAGGAAGAGACCCAGTACTTC; CDR3: CAISDAQGEEETQYF
D: -; J: TRBJ1-1; V: TRBV11-3; size: many; DNA: TGTGCCAGCAGCTTCGGAGGGGCCACCACTGAAGCTTTCTTT; CDR3: CASSFGGATTEAFF
D: -; J: TRBJ2-1; V: TRBV11-2; size: once; DNA: TGTGCCAGGAGCTTAGGACGGACTGGGGGCAATGAGCAGTTCTTC; CDR3: CARSLGRTGGNEQFF
D: -; J: TRBJ2-2; V: TRBV6-5; size: -; DNA: TGTGCCAGCAGTTATCAGGAGGGAACAATCCCCGGGGAGCTGTTTTTT; CDR3: CASSYQEGTIPGELFF
D: -; J: TRBJ2-5; V: TRBV7-6; size: few; DNA: TGTGCCAGCAGCCCTAGCTGGGACTCTGGGGAGACCCAGTACTTC; CDR3: CASSPSWDSGETQYF
D: -; J: TRBJ1-1; V: TRBV15; size: many; DNA: TGTGCCACCAGCAGAGATCTTAAATTCGGGGCTTTCTTT; CDR3: CATSRDLKFGAFF
D: -; J: TRBJ2-3; V: TRBV7-9; size: -; DNA: TGTGCCAGCAGCTTAGCTAGCTCCCCCACAGATACGCAGTATTTT; CDR3: CASSLASSPTDTQYF
D: -; J: TRBJ2-1; V: TRBV11-2; size: few; DNA: TGTGCCAGCAGCTTACAGGTAGCCTACAATGAGCAGTTCTTC; CDR3: CASSLQVAYNEQFF
D: -; J: TRBJ2-1; V: TRBV6-2/TRBV6-3; size: -; DNA: TGTGCCAGCAGTGGCCTAGCGATTTATTCCTACAATGAGCAGTTCTTC; CDR3: CASSGLAIYSYNEQFF
D: TRBD2; J: TRBJ2-3; V: TRBV11-2; size: -; DNA: TGTGCCAGCAGCGAACGAGCGGGGAGCACAGATACGCAGTATTTT; CDR3: CASSERAGSTDTQYF
D: -; J: TRBJ1-6; V: TRBV5-4; size: once; DNA: TGTGCCAGCAGCCTATATAATTCACCCCTCCACTTT; CDR3: CASSLYNSPLHF
D: TRBD2; J: TRBJ2-1; V: TRBV5-1; size: -; DNA: TGCGCCAGCAGCCTGGGACTAGCGGGGATACTTCCCTACAATGAGCAGTTCTTC; CDR3: CASSLGLAGILPYNEQFF
D: -; J: TRBJ1-2; V: TRBV10-2; size: -; DNA: TGCGCCAGCAGTGCGTTAGGGATGGATGGCTACACCTTC; CDR3: CASSALGMDGYTF
D: -; J: TRBJ2-6; V: TRBV7-9; size: -; DNA: TGTGCCAGCAGCCCGACTGGGGCCAACGTCCTGACTTTC; CDR3: CASSPTGANVLTF
D: -; J: TRBJ2-7; V: TRBV3-1; size: -; DNA: TGTGCCAGCAGCCCCTCCTCAGGGACCGCAAAAGAGTACTTC; CDR3: CASSPSSGTAKEYF
D: TRBD2; J: TRBJ2-5; V: TRBV12-3/TRBV12-4; size: many; DNA: TGTGCCAGCAGGTTCGGGACTAGGCAAGAGACCCAGTACTTC; CDR3: CASRFGTRQETQYF
D: -; J: TRBJ1-2; V: TRBV21-1; size: many; DNA: TGTGCCAGCAGAGTCCGGACAGTCTACTATGGCTACACCTTC; CDR3: CASRVRTVYYGYTF